The 9 T cell receptor beta chains presented below share a single source sample, sequenced in a study of T cells after yellow fever vaccination (dated by TCRdb to the late 2010s). In light of the paper, this sample's treatment or condition label describes: live attenuated yellow fever vaccine strain. Receptor libraries were prepared by 5' RACE. This sample was sequenced with an Illumina NovaSeq 6000. The public reads were reanalyzed by TCRdb: fastp trimming at Q25, MiXCR alignment, in-frame beta chains only. CDR3 protein sequences are deduplicated, and each keeps its most common genes and DNA. A total of some 300,000 distinct CDR3 sequences appear in this sample, approximately 10% of them only once. The leading ten clones occupy 3% to 4% of the sample. This material consisted of CD4+ T cells sorted from PBMCs, taken 5 days after the yellow fever booster vaccination. Source of these receptors: a man between 18 and 35 years old who received the YFV17D yellow fever vaccine.

This clonotype was picked up many times. The chain uses TRBV12-3 or TRBV12-4 and TRBJ2-1; 7 bases align to TRBD1. Losses at the gene ends were 6 bases for V and 4 bases for J; bases not matched to a gene: 12. The CDR3 consists of 16 residues. Here the CDR3 DNA reads TGTGCCAGCAGCTCCGAGGGGACAGTTATTTACAATGAGCAGTTCTTC. Protein: CASSSEGTVIYNEQFF.

This chain joins TRBV28 and TRBJ2-5; D gene ambiguous. This CDR3 region has 15 residues. V was cut by 3 bases and J by 9 bases, with 20 bases left in between. CDR1 is MDHEN and CDR2 is SYDVKM in the germline V gene. The CDR3 bases are TGTGCCAGCAGTTTTTTGGGCCAGACTTTTGGGGCCCAGTACTTC. Residues: CASSFLGQTFGAQYF.

This clonotype has ten or more counts. The V call is TRBV12-3 or TRBV12-4, the J call TRBJ2-7, with TRBD1 matching 7 bases. The CDR3 runs to 14 residues. The ends lost 6 bases at V and 7 bases at J; junction bases unmatched: 12. The CDR3 here is CASSPTGPTGEQYV. CDR3 coding DNA: TGTGCCAGCAGCCCGACAGGGCCCACTGGGGAGCAGTACGTC.

The chain links TRBV10-3 to TRBJ1-3; D perhaps matches TRBD1 (5 bases). V lost 8 bases and J 0 bases, leaving 11 bases between the germline ends. This CDR3 contains 14 residues. Per germline, CDR1 ENHRY and CDR2 SYGVKD. CDR3 sequence reads: CAIGGVLSGNTIYF. The CDR3 DNA follows: TGTGCCATCGGGGGGGTCCTCTCTGGAAACACCATATATTTT.

This clonotype has only a few counts. This chain links TRBV4-3 with TRBJ1-1; D is unresolved. V lost 0 bases, J lost 0 bases, and 8 bases lay in between. The CDR3 consists of 15 residues. CDR1 LGHNA and CDR2 YSLEER come from the germline V gene. The CDR3 sequence: CASSQEGGLNTEAFF. The CDR3 coding sequence is TGCGCCAGCAGCCAAGAGGGAGGGTTGAACACTGAAGCTTTCTTT.

This clonotype was detected many times. Written as DNA, the CDR3 is TGTGCCAGCAGCGACCGGCTCCGCTATAATTCACCCCTCCACTTT. Encoded protein: CASSDRLRYNSPLHF. This chain connects TRBV11-2 to TRBJ1-6, with unresolved D. CDR1 SGHAT and CDR2 FQNNGV come from the germline V gene. Between the trimmed V and J ends, which lost 5 bases and 3 bases, there was a span of 11 bases. The CDR3 covers 15 residues.

This clonotype was seen many times. The chain recombines TRBV20-1 with TRBJ2-3, with D possibly TRBD1 on 5 matching bases. This CDR3 spans 14 amino acids. Germline V gene lookup returns CDR1 DFQATT and CDR2 SNEGSKA (reference sequence). The ends were cut back, 5 bases at V and 0 bases at J, with 12 bases in the middle. The CDR3 DNA reads as TGCAGTGCTGGACGGACACAGAGCACAGATACGCAGTATTTT. Translation gives CSAGRTQSTDTQYF.

The V call is TRBV20-1, the J call TRBJ1-1; D gene unclear. Trimming shortened V by 0 bases and J by 6 bases, and 17 bases separated the two germline ends. This CDR3 is built from 15 residues. Germline assignment: CDR1 DFQATT and CDR2 SNEGSKA (reference sequence). CDR3 amino acids: CSARDPRGTDAEAFF. DNA of the CDR3: TGCAGTGCTAGAGACCCCCGGGGAACAGACGCTGAAGCTTTCTTT.

The CDR3 region is CASSYGQGPDEQYV. CDR3 nucleotides: TGTGCCAGCAGTTACGGACAGGGACCGGACGAGCAGTACGTC. V gene TRBV6-6 combines with J gene TRBJ2-7, with TRBD1 identical over 8 bases. Germline trimming cut 2 bases from V and 5 bases from J; bases unmatched to any gene: 5. The CDR3 has 14 residues. Per the germline V gene, CDR1 is MNHNY and CDR2 is SVGAGI (reference sequence).